Listed here are 2 T cell receptor beta chains from one sample, sequenced in a study of T cells in Graves' hyperthyroidism and ophthalmopathy (dated 2019 in TCRdb). Library construction relied on multiplex PCR. Reads for this sample came from an Illumina HiSeq 2000. TCR beta CDR3 regions were amplified from RNA transcripts. The TCR CDR3 was subjected to a first round of RT-PCR using the HTBI primer set and the Qiagen OneStep RT-PCR kit. The raw public reads went through TCRdb reprocessing: fastp at Q25, MiXCR clone calling, in-frame beta chains kept. CDR3 protein duplicates are merged, each entry listing the most common genes and DNA. The sample profile shows about 600,000 distinct CDR3 sequences; roughly 15% of them were found once. Of the sample, 2.5% to 4% is held by the ten largest clones. The sequencing sample was made of blood. The receptor set was obtained from a woman aged 40-49 years with Graves' ophthalmopathy.

The CDR3 spells CASSYPLTGSSGANVLTF. CDR3 nucleotide sequence: TGTGCCAGCAGTTACCCCCTTACAGGGTCCTCTGGGGCCAACGTCCTGACTTTC. The V gene is TRBV6-2 or TRBV6-3, the J gene TRBJ2-6; TRBD1 is a possible D gene (6 bases). Germline CDR1 is MNHEY and CDR2 is SVGEGT. This CDR3 contains 18 residues. V shed 2 bases and J shed 0 bases, with 14 bases lying between them.

This clonotype has a count of ten or more. The rearrangement joins TRBV20-1 to TRBJ1-1; D is unclear. Germline V gives CDR1 DFQATT, CDR2 SNEGSKA (reference sequence). V was shortened by 6 bases and J by 4 bases, with 18 bases between the two germline ends. The length of the CDR3 is 14 residues. CDR3 sequence: CSAPRDGSFTEAFF. For the CDR3, the DNA is TGCAGTGCCCCTCGGGATGGCAGCTTCACTGAAGCTTTCTTT.